These 18 T cell receptor beta chains originate from one sample sequenced in a study of T cell responses to AZD1222 COVID-19 vaccine. TCRdb's table, derived via immunoSEQ multiplex PCR, lists solely in-frame clones and lacks some. The table shows 120,000 or so clones, with 70% to 90% occurring only once. Sequenced material: peripheral blood, taken on day 0 of AZD1222 vaccination. The source is an adult in good health.

This clone was detected only once. The V and J genes are TRBV5-4 and TRBJ2-4; D uncertain. The CDR3 sequence is 14 residues long. The V gene's germline CDR1 is SGHNT and CDR2 YYREEE (reference sequence). Trimming took off 0 bases at V and 4 bases at J, with 8 bases between the two ends. The CDR3 DNA is TGTGCCAGCAGCTTGGGTACCGAAAAAAACATTCAGTACTTC. Its protein product is CASSLGTEKNIQYF.

This clone was recorded once. This rearrangement joins TRBV2 to TRBJ2-5; D gene ambiguous. This CDR3 is 14 amino acids long. The germline gives CDR1 SNHLY, CDR2 FYNNEI. Trimming pared 2 bases from V and 5 bases from J, leaving 12 bases between. CDR3 coding DNA: TGTGCCAGCAGTGAATCCGTCCCCAGGGAGACCCAGTACTTC. This translates into CASSESVPRETQYF.

J is TRBJ2-7 and V is TRBV29-1; TRBD1 matches at 8 bases. Trimming took 7 bases from V and 6 from J; bases not matched to a gene: 8. The CDR3 runs to 12 residues. Germline V gene lookup returns CDR1 SQVTM and CDR2 ANQGSEA. The CDR3 spells CSGGPGGLEQYF. The CDR3, as DNA: TGCAGCGGGGGACCAGGGGGCCTCGAGCAGTACTTC.

This rearrangement joins TRBV5-4 to TRBJ2-7; no definite D call. From germline, CDR1 is SGHNT and CDR2 YYREEE (reference sequence). The V and J ends lost 0 bases and 6 bases respectively, with 16 bases between them. The CDR3 totals 15 residues. The CDR3 region has the DNA TGTGCCAGCAGCTTGGAGTTAGGGAAGACTCCCGAGCAGTACTTC. Its translation: CASSLELGKTPEQYF.

The chain employs TRBV5-3 and TRBJ1-4; 7 bases match TRBD1. TRBV5-3 is an ORF, and what it does is uncertain. V lost 6 bases to trimming and J lost 6 bases; unmatched junction nucleotides: 11. CDR3 length: 15 amino acids. The chain's CDR3 is CARTQRSRGHEKLFF. For the CDR3, the DNA is TGTGCCAGAACGCAAAGGAGTAGGGGGCATGAAAAACTGTTTTTT.

The genes are TRBV28 and TRBJ1-5, with 7 positions matching TRBD1. J lost 0 bases, V lost 6 bases, and 14 bases had no gene match. The germline V gene encodes CDR1 MDHEN and CDR2 SYDVKM. The CDR3 sequence is 18 residues long. The CDR3: CASRRQGFQLNSNQPQHF. CDR3 sequence (DNA): TGTGCCAGCAGGCGACAGGGCTTCCAATTAAATAGCAATCAGCCCCAGCATTTT. Full variable domain (missing parts from reference TRBV28 and TRBJ1-5): DVKVTQSSRYLVKRTGEKVFLECVQDMDHENMFWYRQDPGLGLRLIYFSYDVKMKEKGDIPEGYSVSREKKERFSLILESASTNQTSMYLCASRRQGFQLNSNQPQHFGDGTRLSIL.

The chain carries TRBV20-1 and TRBJ2-3; 7 positions match TRBD1. Germline CDR1 and CDR2: DFQATT and SNEGSKA (reference sequence). V was pared by 3 bases and J by 6 bases, with 12 bases of the junction left unmatched. The CDR3 loop spans 15 amino acids. The CDR3 reads CSASRDSPRSDTQYF. The CDR3 DNA reads as TGCAGTGCTAGTCGGGACAGTCCCAGATCCGATACGCAGTATTTT.

This chain links TRBV7-3 with TRBJ1-1; the D is unclear. CDR1 SGHTA and CDR2 FQGTGA come from the germline V gene. The CDR3 length is 15 residues. Trimming pared 1 base from V and 7 bases from J, leaving 16 bases between. CDR3 nucleotides: TGTGCCAGCAGCTTAAATGGGGATAAGCTTAGTGAAGCTTTCTTT. The encoded protein is CASSLNGDKLSEAFF.

A single count supports this clone. The J gene is TRBJ1-6, the V gene TRBV5-4; TRBD1 is a possible D gene (6 bases). CDR3 length equals 15 residues. Germline CDR1 SGHNT, CDR2 YYREEE (reference sequence). V was cut by 9 bases and J by 7 bases, with 20 bases left in between. DNA for the CDR3: TGTGCCACCCAAGGGATAGGGGGTTCAAATTCACCCCTCCACTTT. Protein product: CATQGIGGSNSPLHF.

The chain is built from TRBV19 and TRBJ2-3; 8 bases are a match to TRBD1. V was clipped by 7 bases and J by 2 bases; unmatched bases: 5. Germline loops: CDR1 LNHDA, CDR2 SQIVND (reference sequence). The length of the CDR3 is 14 residues. CDR3 nucleotides: TGTGCCAGTACCCCACAGGGGGTCACAGATACGCAGTATTTT. This encodes CASTPQGVTDTQYF. Variable domain in full (rest from reference TRBV19 and TRBJ2-3): DGGITQSPKYLFRKEGQNVTLSCEQNLNHDAMYWYRQDPGQGLRLIYYSQIVNDFQKGDIAEGYSVSREKKESFPLTVTSAQKNPTAFYLCASTPQGVTDTQYFGPGTRLTVL.

V usage is TRBV7-9 and J usage is TRBJ2-2, with D perhaps TRBD1 (5 bases). Germline V lookup: CDR1 SEHNR, CDR2 FQNEAQ (reference sequence). Trimming pared 3 bases from V and 6 bases from J, leaving 8 bases between. CDR3 size: 13 residues. CDR3 sequence (DNA): TGTGCCAGCAGCTTTGTAGGGGCCGGGGAGCTGTTTTTT. Amino acid sequence: CASSFVGAGELFF.

The chain is built from TRBV9 and TRBJ2-3; 10 bases fit TRBD2. There are 16 residues in the CDR3. V was clipped by 3 bases and J by 7 bases; unmatched bases: 11. CDR1 and CDR2 (germline): SGDLS, YYNGEE. The CDR3 nucleotides read TGTGCCAGCAGCGCCAAAAGGGCTAGCGGGAGATATACGCAGTATTTT. Encoded protein: CASSAKRASGRYTQYF.

This clone ranks as medium-sized. This CDR3 is CATSDLPKPGTYNEQFF. For the CDR3, the DNA is TGTGCCACCAGTGATTTGCCGAAACCCGGGACATACAATGAGCAGTTCTTC. The chain combines TRBV24-1 with TRBJ2-1, with D possibly matching TRBD1 (6 bases). The V gene lost 0 bases and the J gene lost 4 bases, with 15 bases spanning the gap. CDR1 and CDR2 (germline): KGHDR, SFDVKD. The CDR3 is made up of 17 amino acids.

The V call is TRBV28, the J call TRBJ1-2, with a weak D call TRBD1 (6 bases). The CDR3 has 14 residues. Germline assignment: CDR1 MDHEN and CDR2 SYDVKM. Trimming took 3 bases from V and 3 from J, leaving 11 bases between them. CDR3 nucleotides: TGTGCCAGCAGTTTGTCCGGGGGCGACTATGGCTACACCTTC. Its translation is CASSLSGGDYGYTF.

The chain combines TRBV7-2 with TRBJ1-5; possibly TRBD1 for D (6 bases). The V gene's germline CDR1 is SGHTA and CDR2 FQGNSA. V was pared by 1 base and J by 7 bases, with 11 bases between. This CDR3 has 14 residues. CDR3 in amino acids: CASSLETGLQPQHF. CDR3 sequence (DNA): TGTGCCAGCAGCTTAGAGACAGGACTACAGCCCCAGCATTTT. Using reference TRBV7-2 and TRBJ1-5 for the parts outside the CDR3, the full variable domain is GAGVSQSPSNKVTEKGKDVELRCDPISGHTALYWYRQSLGQGLEFLIYFQGNSAPDKSGLPSDRFSAERTGGSVSTLTIQRTQQEDSAVYLCASSLETGLQPQHFGDGTRLSIL.

This sequence joins TRBV18 and TRBJ2-7; 7 bases map to TRBD1. Germline CDR1 reads KGHSH; CDR2 reads LQKENI. This CDR3 has 16 amino acids. V lost 0 bases, J lost 0 bases, and 5 bases stayed unmatched. CDR3 residues: CASSPPQGQDSYEQYF. The CDR3 DNA is TGTGCCAGCTCACCACCCCAAGGACAGGACTCCTACGAGCAGTACTTC.

This chain joins TRBV2 and TRBJ1-3; D remains unclear. V lost 6 bases and J lost 4, with 7 bases in between. Germline CDR1 reads SNHLY; CDR2 reads FYNNEI. This CDR3 spans 12 amino acids. CDR3 sequence reads: CASSPMGNTIYF. The DNA for the CDR3 is TGTGCCAGCAGCCCTATGGGAAACACCATATATTTT.

CDR3 bases: TGTGCCACCAGCAGAGATCTGGCACTAGCGGGAGTTAGGGATGAGCAGTTCTTC. Translation: CATSRDLALAGVRDEQFF. The rearrangement uses TRBV15 and TRBJ2-1, with 11 bases that match TRBD2. The V segment lost 0 bases and the J segment 8 bases; nucleotides outside the gene matches: 12. CDR1 is LNHNV and CDR2 is YYDKDF in the germline V gene (reference sequence). The CDR3 spans 18 residues.